The 22 T cell receptor beta chains below come from one sample, sequenced in a study of blood T cell repertoires in COVID-19. The method was immunoSEQ multiplex PCR; TCRdb's version includes in-frame clones alone and lacks a portion of them. The table lists over 200,000 clones, 81% of them singletons, with 6% to 9.5% in the top ten. The sequenced sample consisted of peripheral blood. The origin of the receptors is a woman aged 80 or over with acute or convalescent COVID-19.

The V call is TRBV19, the J call TRBJ1-5; no clear D gene. Germline V CDR1 and CDR2: LNHDA, SQIVND (reference sequence). Between the trimmed V and J ends, which lost 3 bases and 1 base, there was a span of 10 bases. This CDR3 has 15 residues. In DNA form, the CDR3 reads TGTGCCAGTAGTATTGAGGGCGTGAGCAATCAGCCCCAGCATTTT. The encoded protein is CASSIEGVSNQPQHF.

The V and J genes are TRBV5-1 and TRBJ2-7; TRBD1 matches 10 bases. Germline lookup yields CDR1 SGHRS and CDR2 YFSETQ. The CDR3 totals 15 residues. V lost 0 bases and J lost 5; bases outside the gene matches: 5. CDR3 nucleotide sequence: TGCGCCAGCAGCTTGGCCGGGACAGGGGTCGACGAGCAGTACTTC. Amino acid sequence: CASSLAGTGVDEQYF.

The V and J genes are TRBV12-3 or TRBV12-4 and TRBJ1-1, with TRBD1 as a possible D gene (6 bases). Trimming cost V 6 bases and J 5 bases, with 13 bases left between them. The CDR3 covers 13 residues. CDR3 loop: CASRQTGSTEAFF. The CDR3 nucleotides read TGTGCCAGCAGACAAACAGGGAGTACTGAAGCTTTCTTT.

The J gene is TRBJ2-7, the V gene TRBV3-1 (or the pseudogene TRBV3-2); possible D gene TRBD2, 7 bases. This CDR3 comprises 15 residues. CDR1 is LGHDT, CDR2 YNNKEL, per germline (reference sequence). Trimming shortened V by 2 bases and J by 5 bases, and 16 bases separated the two germline ends. CDR3 sequence: CASSQLGGGAHEQYF. CDR3 in DNA: TGTGCCAGCAGCCAATTAGGTGGGGGGGCCCACGAGCAGTACTTC.

The rearrangement uses TRBV3-1 (or the pseudogene TRBV3-2) and TRBJ1-5, with D tentatively TRBD1 (5 bases). Trimming shortened V by 4 bases and J by 4 bases, and 8 bases separated the two germline ends. The CDR3 is made up of 13 amino acids. In germline, CDR1 is LGHDT, CDR2 YNNKEL (reference sequence). CDR3 nucleotides: TGTGCCAGCAGCCCGACAGAGAATCAGCCCCAGCATTTT. Translated, it gives CASSPTENQPQHF.

This sequence joins TRBV5-1 and TRBJ1-2; no clear D. Looked up from germline, CDR1 is SGHRS and CDR2 is YFSETQ. V was cut by 0 bases and J by 1 base, with 16 bases left in between. The CDR3 runs 17 residues. The CDR3 region has the DNA TGCGCCAGCAGCTTGGGAGTTTTTACCTACCTTAACTATGGCTACACCTTC. It codes for CASSLGVFTYLNYGYTF.

The DNA of the CDR3 is TGTGCCAGCAGCTTAAAGCGGGTGGGGGGAGAGCAGTACTTC. It yields the protein CASSLKRVGGEQYF. The chain has TRBV11-2 and TRBJ2-7; a possible D gene is TRBD2 (6 bases). The V end was cut by 2 bases, the J end by 7 bases, with 15 bases between. CDR1 is SGHAT and CDR2 is FQNNGV in the germline V gene. This CDR3 has 14 amino acids.

J is TRBJ2-3 and V is TRBV11-2, with 9 bases identical to TRBD1. From germline, CDR1 is SGHAT and CDR2 FQNNGV. This CDR3 region has 14 residues. J lost 4 bases, V lost 3 bases, and 2 bases had no gene match. The CDR3 region has the DNA TGTGCCAGCAGCTTCGACAGGGGGGCAGATACGCAGTATTTT. Protein: CASSFDRGADTQYF.

The CDR3 reads CASSVAGEGILQSPLHF. DNA of the CDR3: TGTGCCAGCAGCGTAGCGGGTGAGGGAATTCTTCAGTCACCCCTCCACTTT. The V call is TRBV9, the J call TRBJ1-6; D remains ambiguous. The CDR3 consists of 17 residues. Between the trimmed V and J ends, which lost 0 bases and 10 bases, there was a span of 20 bases. Germline lookup yields CDR1 SGDLS and CDR2 YYNGEE.

The chain combines TRBV7-9 with TRBJ2-1; 11 bases match TRBD2. Germline CDR1 and CDR2: SEHNR and FQNEAQ (reference sequence). This CDR3 spans 15 amino acids. The V segment lost 3 bases and the J segment 7 bases; nucleotides outside the gene matches: 5. CDR3 bases: TGTGCCAGCAGCTTGGTTAGCGGGGGGGCTAATGAGCAGTTCTTC. It is translated as CASSLVSGGANEQFF. The full variable domain, in which reference TRBV7-9 and TRBJ2-1 provide the parts outside the CDR3, is DTGVSQNPRHKITKRGQNVTFRCDPISEHNRLYWYRQTLGQGPEFLTYFQNEAQLEKSRLLSDRFSAERPKGSFSTLEIQRTEQGDSAMYLCASSLVSGGANEQFFGPGTRLTVL.

The J gene is TRBJ2-2, the V gene TRBV10-3; 11 bases fit TRBD1. The CDR3 runs to 15 residues. Per germline, CDR1 ENHRY and CDR2 SYGVKD. The V and J ends lost 5 bases and 9 bases, in that order; junction bases with no gene match: 8. The CDR3 spells CAISWTGGPARELFF. CDR3 DNA sequence: TGTGCCATCAGTTGGACAGGGGGCCCGGCCCGGGAGCTGTTTTTT.

The J gene is TRBJ1-2, the V gene TRBV6-5; tentatively, D is TRBD1 (5 bases). Trimming cost V 0 bases and J 8 bases, with 10 bases left between them. Per germline, CDR1 MNHEY and CDR2 SVGAGI. The CDR3 extends over 13 amino acids. CDR3 sequence reads: CASSYSGGKGYTF. The CDR3 nucleotides read TGTGCCAGCAGTTACTCGGGGGGAAAGGGCTACACCTTC.

The sample holds one count of this clone. The CDR3 bases are TGTGCCAGCAGTGTAAACATGAACACTGAAGCTTTCTTT. Translation gives CASSVNMNTEAFF. V usage is TRBV27 and J usage is TRBJ1-1; D remains unclear. V gave up 5 bases and J gave up 0 bases, with 7 bases separating them. The CDR3 is made up of 13 amino acids. Germline CDR1 and CDR2: MNHEY and SMNVEV (reference sequence).

This chain links TRBV3-1 (or the pseudogene TRBV3-2) with TRBJ2-7, with D perhaps TRBD1 (5 bases). Trimming removed 1 base at V and 2 bases at J, with 12 bases between. Germline V gene data show CDR1 as LGHDT and CDR2 as YNNKEL (reference sequence). The CDR3 spans 15 residues. The CDR3 sequence: CASSQAVGRAYEQYF. The CDR3 nucleotides read TGTGCCAGCAGCCAAGCGGTAGGCAGGGCCTACGAGCAGTACTTC.

This clone qualifies as medium-sized. V usage is TRBV5-1 and J usage is TRBJ1-5; TRBD1 is a possible D gene (6 bases). This CDR3 has 16 residues. Between the trimmed V and J ends, which lost 2 bases and 4 bases, there was a span of 16 bases. Germline values: CDR1 SGHRS, CDR2 YFSETQ. The CDR3 DNA reads TGCGCCAGCAGCTTCCGGAGACAGGACCGAAATCAGCCCCAGCATTTT. Protein product: CASSFRRQDRNQPQHF.

The rearrangement joins TRBV6-1 to TRBJ1-1, with D tentatively TRBD1 (5 bases). In germline, CDR1 is MNHNS, CDR2 SASEGT. This CDR3 has 15 residues. The V end lost 3 bases, the J end lost 1 base, and 12 bases lay between the germline ends. The CDR3 DNA sequence: TGTGCCAGCAGTGACGGCGGGACCCAGAACACTGAAGCTTTCTTT. Its translation is CASSDGGTQNTEAFF.

V usage is TRBV11-2 and J usage is TRBJ2-7, with 12 bases matching TRBD2. The CDR3 covers 16 residues. V trimming: 1 base; J trimming: 2 bases; junction bases outside the gene matches: 3. Germline V CDR1 and CDR2: SGHAT, FQNNGV. The CDR3 coding sequence is TGTGCCAGCAGCTTAGGGCCTAGCGGGGGGGCCTACGAGCAGTACTTC. It translates to CASSLGPSGGAYEQYF.

The chain couples TRBV4-2 to TRBJ2-7; D might be TRBD1 (6 bases). Germline V gives CDR1 LGHNA, CDR2 YNFKEQ. The germline V and J ends were trimmed by 1 base and 0 bases, with 7 bases remaining between them. CDR3 length: 14 residues. DNA for the CDR3: TGTGCCAGCAGCCAAGGACAGGCCTCCTACGAGCAGTACTTC. Its translation is CASSQGQASYEQYF.

This chain connects TRBV2 to TRBJ2-1; 11 nucleotides match TRBD2. Germline CDR1 reads SNHLY; CDR2 reads FYNNEI. This CDR3 contains 18 residues. The ends lost 2 bases at V and 0 bases at J; junction bases unmatched: 6. As DNA, the CDR3 is TGTGCCAGCAGTGAACTAGCGGGAGGTCTTAACTCCTACAATGAGCAGTTCTTC. Translation gives CASSELAGGLNSYNEQFF.

This clone was counted only a few times. The V gene is TRBV3-1 (or the pseudogene TRBV3-2), the J gene TRBJ2-5, with 13 bases lining up with TRBD2. The V segment lost 2 bases and the J segment 5 bases; nucleotides outside the gene matches: 5. The CDR3 runs to 16 residues. Germline-derived CDR1 and CDR2 are LGHDT and YNNKEL (reference sequence). In DNA, the CDR3 is TGTGCCAGCAGCCAACCTACTAGCGGGAGGGGGGAGACCCAGTACTTC. Encoded protein: CASSQPTSGRGETQYF.

The CDR3 reads CASRLGGANNEQFF. The CDR3 DNA follows: TGTGCCAGCCGACTGGGCGGGGCCAACAATGAGCAGTTCTTC. This chain uses TRBV27 with TRBJ2-1, with D tentatively TRBD2 (6 bases). The CDR3 runs to 14 residues. V was shortened by 8 bases and J by 5 bases, with 16 bases between the two germline ends. The germline gives CDR1 MNHEY, CDR2 SMNVEV (reference sequence).

The gene calls are TRBV2 and TRBJ2-3, with D perhaps matching TRBD2 (6 bases). CDR1 SNHLY and CDR2 FYNNEI come from the germline V gene. The CDR3 extends over 14 amino acids. V lost 7 bases and J 0 bases, leaving 11 bases between the germline ends. CDR3 residues: CASTRDLSTDTQYF. CDR3 nucleotide sequence: TGTGCCAGCACCCGGGACTTAAGCACAGATACGCAGTATTTT.